This TCR beta chain was documented in a study of T cell responses to AZD1222 COVID-19 vaccine listed by TCRdb under 2021. In terms of the full investigation: Because spike-specific TCR depth and breadth did not differ between the two schedules, AZD1222 recipients who got a second dose at roughly 4 weeks were pooled with those who got a second dose at roughly 12 weeks. A total of 230 to 250 trial participants underwent TCR sequencing, of whom 207 had received two doses of AZD1222 and approximately 25 had received two doses of the MenACWY control vaccine. Enrollment into the trials was organized by age into subgroups of 18-55, 56-69 and 70-plus years, and those subgroups contained roughly 140, 27 and 60 TCR-sequenced participants, respectively.

The CDR3 regions of human TCRbeta chains were analyzed by immunosequencing. The source study handled its data this way. TCRs in the repertoires were compared against a reference library of SARS-CoV-2-specific TCRs that had been generated with the MIRA antigen-specificity platform. Breadth meant the fraction of unique TCRs that were SARS-CoV-2-associated, whereas depth meant the fraction of total T cells that were SARS-CoV-2-associated. Each spike-specific TCR was assigned to its reactive spike region and to a CD4 or CD8 class using the MIRA data. Log10-transformed breadth and depth values were compared by one-way ANOVA with Sidak's multiple comparisons tests. As stored in TCRdb, this immuneACCESS dataset retains in-frame rearrangements with V and J assigned. A fraction of the clones does not appear; measured against another copy, unresolved V genes explain less than half of the discrepancy, and the remainder lacks a known reason. V, J and clone size are those of that table, while D and trimming were read from the DNA. In all, the sample holds around 110,000 clones, and approximately 86% of those were seen once. The ten top clones hold over 7.5% of the sample.

This clone was recorded a few times. Its recognized antigen is unknown. No qualities accompany the bases; no much larger clone lies one base away. The time point label here, explained by the study, means: baseline before first vaccination. Vaccinee samples came from UK trials COV001 and COV002, including a single-blind randomized controlled phase 2/3 trial of AZD1222 (ChAdOx1 nCoV-19) in healthy adults. For TCRbeta chain sequencing, PBMC samples from trial participants were taken at day 0 and at day 28 after the second dose. The paper as a whole reports these results and caveats: Only five to seven AZD1222 recipients were SARS-CoV-2 seropositive at baseline, limiting conclusions about previously exposed vaccinees. Because no day 14 peak-response samples were available, the repertoires could be characterized only after the peak T cell response. Reportedly, almost half of the unique spike-specific TCRs recognized epitopes lying outside the regions that are mutated in the B.1.351 and B.1.1.7 variants. After two AZD1222 doses, spike-specific TCR breadth and depth were significantly higher than at day 0 and than in MenACWY recipients. In the small 56-69-year group, the increase in depth fell short of significance, most likely because of low power. The whole spike protein was spanned by vaccine-associated CD4 TCRs, and dominant responses were seen in regions 160-218 and 743-854. Participants were mostly white British, with more females than males. The authors suggested clonal diversity may have been underestimated.

The CDR3 covers 15 residues, taking in both the cysteine and the phenylalanine. Only the CDR3 portion is preserved as DNA: 45 bases, with reading frame beginning at the first base. CDR1 is given as ENHRY and CDR2 as SYGVKD, both from the germline V gene. Trimming leaves V shorter by 0 bases and J shorter by 7 bases, with the junction holding 4 bases beyond the gene matches. This specimen was peripheral blood, taken on day 0 of AZD1222 vaccination. The TCR comes from an adult in good health. The sequence links TRBV10-3 to TRBJ1-5, and TRBD1 aligns with 9 junction nucleotides. CDR3 loop: CAISESDRGYQPQHF. The nucleotide sequence is given as TGTGCCATCAGTGAGTCGGACAGGGGATACCAGCCCCAGCATTTT.